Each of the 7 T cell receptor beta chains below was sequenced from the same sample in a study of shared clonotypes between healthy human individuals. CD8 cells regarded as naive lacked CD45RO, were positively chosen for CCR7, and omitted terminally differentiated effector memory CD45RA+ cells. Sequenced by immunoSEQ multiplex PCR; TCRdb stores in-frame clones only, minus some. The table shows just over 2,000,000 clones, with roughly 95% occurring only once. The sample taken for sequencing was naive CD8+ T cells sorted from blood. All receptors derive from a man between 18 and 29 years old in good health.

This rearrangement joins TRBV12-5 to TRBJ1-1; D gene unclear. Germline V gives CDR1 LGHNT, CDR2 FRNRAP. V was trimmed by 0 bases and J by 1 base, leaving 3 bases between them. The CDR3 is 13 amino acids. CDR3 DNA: TGTGCTAGTGGTTTGGTGGGGAACACTGAAGCTTTCTTT. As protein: CASGLVGNTEAFF.

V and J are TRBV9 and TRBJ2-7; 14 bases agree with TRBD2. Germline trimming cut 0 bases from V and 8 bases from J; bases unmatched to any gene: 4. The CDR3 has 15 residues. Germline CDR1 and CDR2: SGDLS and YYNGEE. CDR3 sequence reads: CASSVAGTSGSQQYF. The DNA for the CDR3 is TGTGCCAGCAGCGTAGCCGGGACTAGCGGGAGCCAGCAGTACTTC.

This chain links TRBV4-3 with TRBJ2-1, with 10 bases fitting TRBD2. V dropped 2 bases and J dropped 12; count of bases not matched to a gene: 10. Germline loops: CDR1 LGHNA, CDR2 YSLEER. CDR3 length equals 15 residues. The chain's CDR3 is CASSQSAGGPNRQFF. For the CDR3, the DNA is TGCGCCAGCAGCCAATCAGCGGGAGGGCCGAATCGGCAGTTCTTC.

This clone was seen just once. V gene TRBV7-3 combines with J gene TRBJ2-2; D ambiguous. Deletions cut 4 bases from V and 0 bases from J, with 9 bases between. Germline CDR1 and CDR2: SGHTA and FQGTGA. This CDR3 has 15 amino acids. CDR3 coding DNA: TGTGCCAGCAGCTCCGAGGACCCGAACACCGGGGAGCTGTTTTTT. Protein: CASSSEDPNTGELFF.

This CDR3 is CASTLPGAAYGYTF. The CDR3 DNA reads as TGTGCCAGCACGTTACCCGGGGCAGCCTATGGCTACACCTTC. This rearrangement joins TRBV2 to TRBJ1-2, with D perhaps TRBD1 (5 bases). The CDR3 runs 14 residues. Trimming left V 7 bases short and J 4 bases short, with 16 bases between. CDR1 SNHLY and CDR2 FYNNEI come from the germline V gene.

The chain's CDR3 is CASGHNQETQYF. The CDR3 DNA follows: TGTGCCTCGGGACATAACCAAGAGACCCAGTACTTC. The chain has TRBV25-1 and TRBJ2-5; D is possibly TRBD1 (6 bases). CDR3 length: 12 residues. The germline gives CDR1 MGHDK, CDR2 SYGVNS. Trimming took off 11 bases at V and 0 bases at J, with 10 bases between the two ends.

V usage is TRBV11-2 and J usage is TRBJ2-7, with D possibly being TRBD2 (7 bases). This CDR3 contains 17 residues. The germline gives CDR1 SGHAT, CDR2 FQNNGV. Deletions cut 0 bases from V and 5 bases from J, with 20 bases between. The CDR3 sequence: CASSLDWGGLSYDEQYF. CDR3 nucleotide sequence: TGTGCCAGCAGCTTAGATTGGGGGGGCTTAAGTTATGACGAGCAGTACTTC.